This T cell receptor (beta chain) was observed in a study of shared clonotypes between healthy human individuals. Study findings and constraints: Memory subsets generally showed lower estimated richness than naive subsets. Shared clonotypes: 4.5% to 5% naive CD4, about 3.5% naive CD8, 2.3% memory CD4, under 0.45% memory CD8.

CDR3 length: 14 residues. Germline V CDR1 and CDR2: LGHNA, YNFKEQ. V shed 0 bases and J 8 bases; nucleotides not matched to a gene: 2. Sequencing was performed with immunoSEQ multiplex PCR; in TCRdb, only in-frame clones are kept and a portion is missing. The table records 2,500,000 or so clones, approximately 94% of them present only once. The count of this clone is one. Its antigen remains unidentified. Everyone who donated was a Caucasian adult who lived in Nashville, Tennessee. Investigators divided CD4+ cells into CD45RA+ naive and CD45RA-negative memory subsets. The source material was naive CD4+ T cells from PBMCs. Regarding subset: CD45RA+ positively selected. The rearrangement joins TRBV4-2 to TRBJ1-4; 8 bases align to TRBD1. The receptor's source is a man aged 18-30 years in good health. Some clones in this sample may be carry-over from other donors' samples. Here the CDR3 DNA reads TGTGCCAGCAGCCAAGACCAGGGGGCGGAAAAACTGTTTTTT. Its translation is CASSQDQGAEKLFF.